A selection of T cell receptor beta chains follows, all from one sample in a study of beta chain features in type 1 diabetes. Clones were sequenced by immunoSEQ multiplex PCR, and TCRdb holds only the in-frame ones, with some missing. Of 200,000 to 250,000 clones listed, about 25% were seen once; the top ten hold approximately 4%. The sequencing sample was made of central memory CD4+ T cells from blood. The receptors were gathered from a man in his thirties or forties in good health. The CDR3 runs from the conserved cysteine through the conserved F or W. D genes are given only for firm matches. The size entry is marked missing in some rows and otherwise reads once, few, many or a size class.

j_call: TRBJ2-2
clone_size: few
d_call: TRBD1
v_call: TRBV7-6
cdr3_aa: CASSVRDSNTGELFF
cdr3_nt: TGTGCCAGCAGCGTCCGGGACAGTAACACCGGGGAGCTGTTTTTT

j_call: TRBJ2-7
clone_size: NA
d_call: TRBD1
v_call: TRBV2
cdr3_aa: CASRGDRTPYEQYF
cdr3_nt: TGTGCCAGCAGGGGGGACAGGACCCCTTACGAGCAGTACTTC

j_call: TRBJ2-1
clone_size: NA
d_call: NA
v_call: TRBV7-9
cdr3_aa: CASSSRDSIKSNEQFF
cdr3_nt: TGTGCCAGCAGCTCCCGGGACTCCATAAAATCCAATGAGCAGTTCTTC

j_call: TRBJ1-2
clone_size: NA
d_call: NA
v_call: TRBV9
cdr3_aa: CASSGTTGDTHGYTF
cdr3_nt: TGTGCCAGCAGCGGAACCACCGGGGACACCCATGGCTACACCTTC

j_call: TRBJ2-5
clone_size: few
d_call: TRBD1
v_call: TRBV7-9
cdr3_aa: CASSSHRGSETQYF
cdr3_nt: TGTGCCAGCAGCTCCCACAGGGGATCAGAGACCCAGTACTTC

j_call: TRBJ2-5
clone_size: NA
d_call: NA
v_call: TRBV7-9
cdr3_aa: CASSLALDGTRETQYF
cdr3_nt: TGTGCCAGCAGCTTAGCGCTGGACGGAACTCGGGAGACCCAGTACTTC

j_call: TRBJ2-2
clone_size: NA
d_call: TRBD1
v_call: TRBV9
cdr3_aa: CASSPGTGGAESAGELFF
cdr3_nt: TGTGCCAGCAGCCCAGGGACAGGGGGCGCTGAATCGGCCGGGGAGCTGTTTTTT

j_call: TRBJ2-3
clone_size: medium-sized
d_call: TRBD2
v_call: TRBV7-2
cdr3_aa: CASSPAGARTDTQYF
cdr3_nt: TGTGCCAGCAGCCCAGCGGGAGCGAGAACAGATACGCAGTATTTT

j_call: TRBJ2-2
clone_size: NA
d_call: TRBD2
v_call: TRBV7-2
cdr3_aa: CASSFSGTSDGELFF
cdr3_nt: TGTGCCAGCAGCTTCAGCGGTACTAGCGACGGGGAGCTGTTTTTT

j_call: TRBJ1-2
clone_size: few
d_call: TRBD1
v_call: TRBV29-1
cdr3_aa: CSVYVQGIGGYTF
cdr3_nt: TGCAGCGTTTATGTACAGGGGATAGGAGGCTACACCTTC

j_call: TRBJ2-5
clone_size: many
d_call: NA
v_call: TRBV6-5
cdr3_aa: CASRQLETQYF
cdr3_nt: TGTGCCAGCAGACAGTTAGAGACCCAGTACTTC

j_call: TRBJ1-5
clone_size: NA
d_call: TRBD1
v_call: TRBV7-8
cdr3_aa: CASNPGGARDQPQHF
cdr3_nt: TGTGCCAGCAACCCAGGGGGGGCGCGGGATCAGCCCCAGCATTTT

j_call: TRBJ2-5
clone_size: NA
d_call: TRBD1
v_call: TRBV11-2
cdr3_aa: CASSQGQGGETQYF
cdr3_nt: TGTGCCAGCAGCCAGGGACAGGGAGGAGAGACCCAGTACTTC

j_call: TRBJ2-7
clone_size: NA
d_call: TRBD2
v_call: TRBV7-2
cdr3_aa: CASSYSGVSSYEQYF
cdr3_nt: TGTGCCAGCAGCTATAGCGGGGTCTCCTCCTACGAGCAGTACTTC

j_call: TRBJ2-1
clone_size: few
d_call: TRBD2
v_call: TRBV5-6
cdr3_aa: CASSPERGVNNEQFF
cdr3_nt: TGTGCCAGCAGCCCTGAGCGGGGGGTTAACAATGAGCAGTTCTTC

j_call: TRBJ2-1
clone_size: few
d_call: TRBD2
v_call: TRBV29-1
cdr3_aa: CSVLERGPNNEQFF
cdr3_nt: TGCAGCGTTCTGGAGCGGGGCCCCAACAATGAGCAGTTCTTC

j_call: TRBJ2-7
clone_size: NA
d_call: NA
v_call: TRBV29-1
cdr3_aa: CSVETLLGHEQYF
cdr3_nt: TGCAGCGTGGAGACCCTGCTTGGTCACGAGCAGTACTTC

j_call: TRBJ2-3
clone_size: NA
d_call: NA
v_call: TRBV7-2
cdr3_aa: CASAQDTDTQYF
cdr3_nt: TGTGCCAGCGCCCAGGACACAGATACGCAGTATTTT

j_call: TRBJ1-1
clone_size: NA
d_call: TRBD1
v_call: TRBV30
cdr3_aa: CAWSVRTGGAEAFF
cdr3_nt: TGTGCCTGGAGTGTACGGACAGGGGGTGCTGAAGCTTTCTTT

j_call: TRBJ2-7
clone_size: many
d_call: NA
v_call: TRBV10-3
cdr3_aa: CAISETTYEQYF
cdr3_nt: TGTGCCATCAGTGAGACTACCTACGAGCAGTACTTC

j_call: TRBJ2-5
clone_size: NA
d_call: NA
v_call: TRBV7-8
cdr3_aa: CASSPRDLTQETQYF
cdr3_nt: TGTGCCAGCAGCCCTAGGGACTTGACACAAGAGACCCAGTACTTC

j_call: TRBJ2-1
clone_size: NA
d_call: TRBD1
v_call: TRBV28
cdr3_aa: CAGQGQSSYNEQFF
cdr3_nt: TGTGCCGGACAGGGACAATCCTCCTACAATGAGCAGTTCTTC

j_call: TRBJ2-7
clone_size: NA
d_call: TRBD1
v_call: TRBV9
cdr3_aa: CASSGTTGGQYF
cdr3_nt: TGTGCCAGCAGCGGTACGACAGGGGGACAGTACTTC

j_call: TRBJ2-5
clone_size: NA
d_call: NA
v_call: TRBV6-5
cdr3_aa: CASSPGRTAQETQYF
cdr3_nt: TGTGCCAGCAGCCCGGGCCGGACAGCACAAGAGACCCAGTACTTC

j_call: TRBJ1-2
clone_size: NA
d_call: NA
v_call: TRBV29-1
cdr3_aa: CSVGGSSSGYTF
cdr3_nt: TGCAGCGTTGGCGGCAGTTCCAGTGGCTACACCTTC

j_call: TRBJ1-1
clone_size: NA
d_call: NA
v_call: TRBV29-1
cdr3_aa: CSVAGGSNLNTEAFF
cdr3_nt: TGCAGCGTTGCCGGAGGGTCTAACCTGAACACTGAAGCTTTCTTT

j_call: TRBJ2-7
clone_size: NA
d_call: TRBD2
v_call: TRBV6-5
cdr3_aa: CASSYSSGRAEEQYF
cdr3_nt: TGTGCCAGCAGTTACTCGAGCGGGAGGGCCGAGGAGCAGTACTTC

j_call: TRBJ1-2
clone_size: few
d_call: TRBD1
v_call: TRBV7-9
cdr3_aa: CASSPTGDGYGYTF
cdr3_nt: TGTGCCAGCAGCCCTACAGGGGATGGCTATGGCTACACCTTC